The clone carrying this T cell receptor (beta chain) was observed a handful of times. The antigen is undetermined. Quantitative 5'-RACE was performed with molecular barcodes, and it yielded the TCR beta libraries. TCRdb independently ran MiXCR on the 5' RACE reads; one entry per CDR3 protein. The profile shows 250,000 to 300,000 distinct CDR3 sequences, about 20% of them singletons. These data come from a study of CD8 T cells in ankylosing spondylitis. Study-wide results and caveats: Researchers reportedly found disease-linked clones significantly enriched in matched ankylosing spondylitis synovial fluid. In reactive arthritis synovial fluid and blood, some motif variants had been reported before.

Trimming stripped 1 base from V and 1 base from J, with 12 bases between. This CDR3 is built from 16 residues. Germline lookup yields CDR1 SGHRS and CDR2 YFSETQ. The J gene is TRBJ2-1, the V gene TRBV5-1; D may be TRBD1 or TRBD2 (7 bases each). The TCR comes from a male donor with ankylosing spondylitis or in good health (not recorded which). Sequencing used blood, either unsorted or a sorted T cell fraction (not recorded which). The CDR3 DNA follows: TGCGCCAGCAGCTTGACGGGGGGACAGTCCTACAATGAGCAGTTCTTC. Translated: CASSLTGGQSYNEQFF.